This TCR beta chain emerged from a study of T-cell reconstitution after alpha-beta-depleted transplantation in children. There are 17 residues in the CDR3. Germline CDR1 and CDR2: SGHVS and FNYEAQ. The V gene end was trimmed by 2 bases and the J gene end by 4 bases; junction bases not matched to a gene: 7. Study-wide points: Reports say that about two months after transplant, the alpha-beta T cells came out of several hundred graft clones that had expanded. T-cell counts and diversity at one year following transplant were attributed mainly to newly produced T cells.

In this sample, this clonotype turned up many times. Its antigen is undetermined. Molecular barcoding with unique molecular identifiers was used for the TCRbeta library. TCRdb itself ran the PCR reads through MiXCR, one entry per CDR3 protein. Of 700,000 to 850,000 distinct CDR3 sequences listed, roughly 15% are singletons. Specimen: PBMCs, mostly from graft donor cells, collected 360 days after TCRalphabeta/CD19-depleted stem cell transplant. The rearrangement links TRBV7-6 to TRBJ2-3; TRBD2 agrees at 12 bases. This clonotype was obtained from a male patient between 10 and 17 years old who had a stem cell transplant for acute lymphoblastic leukemia, so the T cells may come from the graft donor. CDR3 residues: CASSLMTSGSDADTQYF. The CDR3 DNA reads as TGTGCCAGCAGCTTAATGACTAGCGGGAGTGATGCAGATACGCAGTATTTT.